What follows describes a single TCR beta chain. What it binds is not known. This specimen comes from a study of T cells after posttransplantation cyclophosphamide. Regarding the study as a whole: Later post-transplant blood repertoires were often dominated by donor CD8+ memory clones. Skin or GI-infiltrating T cells shared few TRB sequences with blood.

TCRdb's copy holds only in-frame clones and misses some; the assay was immunoSEQ multiplex PCR. The sample comprises tens of thousands of clones, roughly 89% of which are singletons, and 3% to 4% rests with the top ten. This CDR3 spans 13 amino acids. J lost 5 bases, V lost 6 bases, and 5 bases had no gene match. Germline V CDR1 and CDR2: SNHLY, FYNNEI. The receptor comes from a man aged 50 or older. This chain joins TRBV2 and TRBJ2-7; 9 bases map to TRBD1. Sequenced: PBMCs. CDR3 bases: TGTGCCAGCAGAGGGACAGGGCGCGACGAGCAGTACTTC. Encoded protein: CASRGTGRDEQYF.